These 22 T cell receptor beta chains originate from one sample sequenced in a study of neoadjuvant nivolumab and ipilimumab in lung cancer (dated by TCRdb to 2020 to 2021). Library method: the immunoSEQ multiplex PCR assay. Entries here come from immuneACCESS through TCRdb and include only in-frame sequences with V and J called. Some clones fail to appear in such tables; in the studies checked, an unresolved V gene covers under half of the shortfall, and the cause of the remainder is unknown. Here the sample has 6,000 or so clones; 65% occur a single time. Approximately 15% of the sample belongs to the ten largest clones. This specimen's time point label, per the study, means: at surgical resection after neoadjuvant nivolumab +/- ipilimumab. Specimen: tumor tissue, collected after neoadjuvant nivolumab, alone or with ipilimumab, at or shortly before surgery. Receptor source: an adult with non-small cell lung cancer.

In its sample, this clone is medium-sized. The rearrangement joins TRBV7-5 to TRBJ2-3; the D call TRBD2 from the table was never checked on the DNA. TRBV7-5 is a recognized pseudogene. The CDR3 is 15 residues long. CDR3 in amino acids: CARSSSDINTDTQYF. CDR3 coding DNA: TGTGCCAGAAGCTCTAGCGATATTAACACAGATACGCAGTATTTT.

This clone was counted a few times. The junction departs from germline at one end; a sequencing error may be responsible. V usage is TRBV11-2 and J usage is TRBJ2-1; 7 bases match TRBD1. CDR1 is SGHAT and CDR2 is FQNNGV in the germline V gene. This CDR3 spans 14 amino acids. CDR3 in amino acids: CASSLLGLETGLVF. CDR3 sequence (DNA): TGTGCCAGCAGCCTTTTAGGTCTTGAGACAGGGTTGGTCTTC. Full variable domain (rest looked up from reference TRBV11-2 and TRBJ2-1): EAGVAQSPRYKIIEKRQSVAFWCNPISGHATLYWYQQILGQGPKLLIQFQNNGVVDDSQLPKDRFSAERLKGVDSTLKIQPAKLEDSAVYLCASSLLGLETGLVFGPGTRLTVL.

The CDR3 spells CASSLVETQYF. The CDR3 DNA sequence: TGTGCCAGCAGCTTAGTCGAGACCCAGTACTTC. The chain employs TRBV7-2 and TRBJ2-5, with no clear D. The CDR3 has 11 residues. CDR1 and CDR2 from the germline V gene are SGHTA and FQGNSA. V was cut by 1 base and J by 5 bases, with 2 bases left in between.

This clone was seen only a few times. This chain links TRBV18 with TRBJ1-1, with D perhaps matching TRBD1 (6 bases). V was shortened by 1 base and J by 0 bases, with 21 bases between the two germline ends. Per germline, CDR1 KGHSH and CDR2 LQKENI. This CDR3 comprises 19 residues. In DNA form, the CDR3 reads TGTGCCAGCTCACCACGATTCTTACAGGGCGCCCACTTGAACACTGAAGCTTTCTTT. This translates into CASSPRFLQGAHLNTEAFF.

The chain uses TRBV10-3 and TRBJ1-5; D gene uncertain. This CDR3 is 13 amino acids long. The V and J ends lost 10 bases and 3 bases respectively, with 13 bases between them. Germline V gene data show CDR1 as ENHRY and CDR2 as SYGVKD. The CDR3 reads CASTENPNQPQHF. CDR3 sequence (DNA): TGTGCCAGTACAGAGAACCCCAATCAGCCCCAGCATTTT.

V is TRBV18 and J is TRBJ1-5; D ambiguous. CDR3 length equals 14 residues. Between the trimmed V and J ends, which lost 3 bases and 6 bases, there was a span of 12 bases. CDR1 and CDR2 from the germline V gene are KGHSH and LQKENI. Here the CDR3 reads CASSPLGRGQPQHF. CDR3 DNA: TGTGCCAGCTCACCCCTTGGACGGGGTCAGCCCCAGCATTTT.

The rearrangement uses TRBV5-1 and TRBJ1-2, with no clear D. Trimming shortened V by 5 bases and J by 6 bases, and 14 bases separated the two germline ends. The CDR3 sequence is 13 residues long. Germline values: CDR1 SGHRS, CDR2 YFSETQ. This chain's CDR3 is CASRGTLDDGYTF. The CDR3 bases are TGCGCCAGCAGGGGAACTCTTGACGATGGCTACACCTTC.

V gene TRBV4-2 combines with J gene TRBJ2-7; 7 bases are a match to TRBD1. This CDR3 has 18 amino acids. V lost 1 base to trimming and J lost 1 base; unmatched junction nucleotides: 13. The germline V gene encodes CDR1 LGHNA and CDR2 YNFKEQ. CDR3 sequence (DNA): TGTGCCAGCAGCCAAGCCCTCTTAGGGGGCGCACGGTCCTACGAGCAGTACTTC. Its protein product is CASSQALLGGARSYEQYF.

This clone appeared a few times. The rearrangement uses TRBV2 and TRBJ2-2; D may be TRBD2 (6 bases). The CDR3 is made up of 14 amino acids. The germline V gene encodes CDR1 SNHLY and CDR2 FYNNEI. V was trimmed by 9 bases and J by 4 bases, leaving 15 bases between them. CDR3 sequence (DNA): TGTGCCAGTCTGTCAGAGGGAGGCACCGGGGAGCTGTTTTTT. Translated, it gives CASLSEGGTGELFF.

The CDR3 here is CASSLVFGRIQETQYF. In nucleotides, the CDR3 is TGTGCCAGCAGCTTAGTTTTTGGCAGGATACAAGAGACCCAGTACTTC. V and J are TRBV11-2 and TRBJ2-5; unclear D gene. V was cut by 1 base and J by 2 bases, with 14 bases left in between. The CDR3 totals 16 residues. The germline gives CDR1 SGHAT, CDR2 FQNNGV.

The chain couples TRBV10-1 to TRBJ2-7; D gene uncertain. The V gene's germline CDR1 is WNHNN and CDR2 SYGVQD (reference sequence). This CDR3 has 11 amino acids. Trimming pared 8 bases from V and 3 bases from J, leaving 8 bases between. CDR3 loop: CASPEIYEQYF. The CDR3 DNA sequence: TGCGCCAGCCCGGAGATCTACGAGCAGTACTTC.

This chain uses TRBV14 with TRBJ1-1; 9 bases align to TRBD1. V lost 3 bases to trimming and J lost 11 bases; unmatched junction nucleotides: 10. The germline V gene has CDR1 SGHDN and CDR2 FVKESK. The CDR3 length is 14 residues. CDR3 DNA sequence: TGTGCCAGCAGCCAGCCCGGGACAGGGTTCCGGGCTTTCTTT. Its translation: CASSQPGTGFRAFF.

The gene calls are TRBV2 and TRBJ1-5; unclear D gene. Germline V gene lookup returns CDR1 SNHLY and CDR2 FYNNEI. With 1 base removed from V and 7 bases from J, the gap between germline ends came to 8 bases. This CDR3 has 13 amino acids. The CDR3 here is CASSEGRRQPQHF. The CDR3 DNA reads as TGTGCCAGCAGTGAAGGCCGGCGGCAGCCCCAGCATTTT.

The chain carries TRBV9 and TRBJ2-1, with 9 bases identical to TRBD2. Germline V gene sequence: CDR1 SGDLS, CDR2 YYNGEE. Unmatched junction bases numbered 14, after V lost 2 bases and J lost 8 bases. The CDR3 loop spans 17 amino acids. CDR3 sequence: CASSVYWGGRAVDEQFF. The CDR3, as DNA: TGTGCCAGCAGCGTGTACTGGGGCGGGAGGGCAGTTGATGAGCAGTTCTTC. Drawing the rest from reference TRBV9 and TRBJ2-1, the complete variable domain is DSGVTQTPKHLITATGQRVTLRCSPRSGDLSVYWYQQSLDQGLQFLIQYYNGEERAKGNILERFSAQQFPDLHSELNLSSLELGDSALYFCASSVYWGGRAVDEQFFGPGTRLTVL.

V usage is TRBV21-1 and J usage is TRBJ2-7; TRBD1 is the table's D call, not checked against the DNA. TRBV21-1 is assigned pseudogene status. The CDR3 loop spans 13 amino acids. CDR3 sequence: CASSRDRQYEQYF. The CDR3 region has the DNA TGTGCCAGCAGCCGGGACAGGCAATACGAGCAGTACTTC.

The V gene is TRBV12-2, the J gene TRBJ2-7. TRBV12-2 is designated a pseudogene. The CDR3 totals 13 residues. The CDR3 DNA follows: TGTGCAAGTCGCTTAGCCGTCCCCAACGAGCAGTACTTC. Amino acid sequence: CASRLAVPNEQYF.

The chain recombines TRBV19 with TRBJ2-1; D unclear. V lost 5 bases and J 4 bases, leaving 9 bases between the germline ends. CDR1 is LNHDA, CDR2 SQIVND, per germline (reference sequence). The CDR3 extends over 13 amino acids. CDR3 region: CASSPGPYNEQFF. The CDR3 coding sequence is TGTGCCAGTAGTCCGGGCCCTTACAATGAGCAGTTCTTC.

CDR3 in DNA: TGCGCCAGCGGGCAAGTTCAAGAGACCCAGTACTTC. This gives the protein CASGQVQETQYF. This rearrangement joins TRBV5-1 to TRBJ2-5; no reliable D call. Trimming shortened V by 7 bases and J by 2 bases, and 9 bases separated the two germline ends. CDR3 length: 12 residues. Germline values: CDR1 SGHRS, CDR2 YFSETQ.

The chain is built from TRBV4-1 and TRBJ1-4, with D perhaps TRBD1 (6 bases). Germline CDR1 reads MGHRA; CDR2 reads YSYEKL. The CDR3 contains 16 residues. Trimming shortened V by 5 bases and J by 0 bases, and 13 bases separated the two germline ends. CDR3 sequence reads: CASSVWTVPTNEKLFF. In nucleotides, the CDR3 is TGCGCCAGCAGCGTATGGACAGTTCCAACTAATGAAAAACTGTTTTTT.

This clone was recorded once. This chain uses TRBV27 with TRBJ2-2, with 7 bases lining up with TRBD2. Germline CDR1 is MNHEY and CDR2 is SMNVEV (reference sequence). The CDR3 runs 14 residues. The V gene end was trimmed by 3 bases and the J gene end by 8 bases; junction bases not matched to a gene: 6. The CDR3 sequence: CASSFGGSVGELFF. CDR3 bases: TGTGCCAGCAGTTTTGGCGGGAGCGTAGGGGAGCTGTTTTTT.

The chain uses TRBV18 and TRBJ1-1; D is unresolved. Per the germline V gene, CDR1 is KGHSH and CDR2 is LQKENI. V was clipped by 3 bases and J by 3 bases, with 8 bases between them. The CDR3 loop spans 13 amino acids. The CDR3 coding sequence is TGTGCCAGCTCACCCTTCGGCTACACTGAAGCTTTCTTT. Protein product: CASSPFGYTEAFF.

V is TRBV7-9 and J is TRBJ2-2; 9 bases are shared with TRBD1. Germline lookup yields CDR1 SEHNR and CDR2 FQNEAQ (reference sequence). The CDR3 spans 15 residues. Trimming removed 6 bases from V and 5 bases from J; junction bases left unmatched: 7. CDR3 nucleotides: TGTGCCAGCAGGGAAGGGACAGGGTTAACCGGGGAGCTGTTTTTT. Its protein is CASREGTGLTGELFF.